These 17 T cell receptor beta chains originate from one sample sequenced in a study of blood T cell repertoires in COVID-19. Assay: immunoSEQ multiplex PCR; the TCRdb copy retains only in-frame clones and omits some. Here the sample spans under 300,000 clones, around 82% being singletons. Sequenced sample: peripheral blood. The receptors shown here come from a woman aged 80 or over with active or convalescent COVID-19.

The chain recombines TRBV19 with TRBJ1-2; 12 positions match TRBD1. V shed 1 base, J shed 7 bases, and the junction held 7 bases outside the gene matches. The germline V gene has CDR1 LNHDA and CDR2 SQIVND (reference sequence). This CDR3 contains 16 residues. The CDR3 spells CASSIAGTGGVSGYTF. DNA of the CDR3: TGTGCCAGTAGTATAGCCGGGACAGGGGGCGTCAGTGGCTACACCTTC.

The chain joins TRBV9 to TRBJ2-7, with TRBD1 matching 11 bases. After removal of 4 bases from V and 6 bases from J, the junction contained 6 bases not matched to a gene. The CDR3 covers 14 residues. Germline V CDR1 and CDR2: SGDLS, YYNGEE. The CDR3 protein is CASSIGQGAFEQYF. The CDR3 nucleotides read TGTGCCAGCAGCATCGGACAGGGGGCGTTCGAGCAGTACTTC.

The count of this clone is one. Different DNA sequences within this sample yield the same CDR3. The J gene is TRBJ1-6, the V gene TRBV3-1 (or the pseudogene TRBV3-2); possible D gene TRBD1, 6 bases. Germline V lookup: CDR1 LGHDT, CDR2 YNNKEL (reference sequence). Trimming cost V 1 base and J 7 bases, with 8 bases left between them. This CDR3 region has 14 residues. CDR3 sequence reads: CASSQAGGNSPLHF. The CDR3 DNA sequence: TGTGCCAGCAGCCAAGCGGGGGGCAATTCACCCCTCCACTTT.

A word on this clone: The junction differs from germline at one of its ends, possibly a read error. The gene calls are TRBV7-9 and TRBJ1-3, with D maybe TRBD1 (5 bases). Germline V gene lookup returns CDR1 SEHNR and CDR2 FQNEAQ (reference sequence). The CDR3 sequence is 17 residues long. The CDR3 DNA is TGTGCCAGCAGCTTAGCGCGGCACCCAGGGTCTGGTAACACCATATATTTT. This translates into CASSLARHPGSGNTIYF. Supplemented by reference TRBV7-9 and TRBJ1-3, the full variable domain reads DTGVSQNPRHKITKRGQNVTFRCDPISEHNRLYWYRQTLGQGPEFLTYFQNEAQLEKSRLLSDRFSAERPKGSFSTLEIQRTEQGDSAMYLCASSLARHPGSGNTIYFGEGSWLTVV.

This clone was found a few times. V usage is TRBV7-7 and J usage is TRBJ1-1; maybe TRBD1 (5 bases). V was cut by 5 bases and J by 4 bases, with 23 bases left in between. There are 17 residues in the CDR3. Germline CDR1 SSHAT, CDR2 FNYEAQ (reference sequence). This CDR3 reads CASSPLSGGGAATEAFF. CDR3 bases: TGTGCCAGCAGCCCGCTTTCGGGGGGAGGGGCGGCCACTGAAGCTTTCTTT. Drawing the rest from reference TRBV7-7 and TRBJ1-1, the complete variable domain is GAGVSQSPRYKVTKRGQDVTLRCDPISSHATLYWYQQALGQGPEFLTYFNYEAQPDKSGLPSDRFSAERPEGSISTLTIQRTEQRDSAMYRCASSPLSGGGAATEAFFGQGTRLTVV.

To note about this clone: Other DNA variants within this sample encode the same CDR3. This chain uses TRBV6-5 with TRBJ1-2, with D hard to call. The V gene's germline CDR1 is MNHEY and CDR2 SVGAGI. The CDR3 length is 13 residues. V gave up 0 bases and J gave up 4 bases, with 6 bases separating them. CDR3 amino acids: CASSYSGSYGYTF. The CDR3 DNA follows: TGTGCCAGCAGTTACTCGGGCAGCTATGGCTACACCTTC.

This chain joins TRBV5-4 and TRBJ2-5; 9 positions agree with TRBD2. CDR3 length: 15 residues. V gave up 1 base and J gave up 6 bases; unmatched junction bases: 7. CDR1 is SGHNT, CDR2 YYREEE, per germline (reference sequence). DNA for the CDR3: TGTGCCAGCAGCTTGATACGACTAGCGGTAAAGACCCAGTACTTC. Residues: CASSLIRLAVKTQYF.

V usage is TRBV18 and J usage is TRBJ2-7, with D perhaps matching TRBD2 (6 bases). Per germline, CDR1 KGHSH and CDR2 LQKENI. V gave up 8 bases and J gave up 6 bases, with 17 bases separating them. The CDR3 runs to 13 residues. The CDR3 bases are TGTGCCAGCGCCCAGTCCGGGGGAGTCGAGCAGTACTTC. Protein product: CASAQSGGVEQYF.

The gene calls are TRBV3-1 (or the pseudogene TRBV3-2) and TRBJ1-4; D perhaps matches TRBD1 (5 bases). CDR1 is LGHDT and CDR2 is YNNKEL in the germline V gene (reference sequence). This CDR3 region has 15 residues. V was pared by 2 bases and J by 5 bases, with 12 bases between. Written as DNA, the CDR3 is TGTGCCAGCAGCCAACCAAGACAGACGAATGAAAAACTGTTTTTT. It specifies CASSQPRQTNEKLFF.

The rearrangement joins TRBV2 to TRBJ1-6; no firm D call. CDR3 length: 14 residues. CDR1 and CDR2 (germline): SNHLY, FYNNEI. The germline V and J ends were trimmed by 7 bases and 10 bases, with 17 bases remaining between them. The CDR3 is CASNKDGIGSPLHF. CDR3 sequence (DNA): TGTGCCAGCAACAAGGACGGGATTGGGTCACCCCTCCACTTT. The variable domain in full, completed from reference TRBV2 and TRBJ1-6, reads EPEVTQTPSHQVTQMGQEVILRCVPISNHLYFYWYRQILGQKVEFLVSFYNNEISEKSEIFDDQFSVERPDGSNFTLKIRSTKLEDSAMYFCASNKDGIGSPLHFGNGTRLTVT.

The V call is TRBV4-2, the J call TRBJ2-3, with D maybe TRBD2 (5 bases). This CDR3 is 12 amino acids long. Germline lookup yields CDR1 LGHNA and CDR2 YNFKEQ. V lost 0 bases to trimming and J lost 10 bases, with 8 bases between them. CDR3 amino acids: CASSQDREAQYF. The CDR3 bases are TGTGCCAGCAGCCAAGATCGGGAAGCGCAGTATTTT.

V usage is TRBV15 and J usage is TRBJ1-5, with 12 nucleotides matching TRBD1. This CDR3 is built from 17 residues. The germline gives CDR1 LNHNV, CDR2 YYDKDF (reference sequence). The junction had 11 bases not matched to a gene; V was cut back by 5 bases and J by 6 bases. CDR3 nucleotide sequence: TGTGCCACCAGCGCGCCGGGACAGGGGGCGGTAGGTCAGCCCCAGCATTTT. Translation: CATSAPGQGAVGQPQHF.

V and J are TRBV7-2 and TRBJ2-3, with 8 bases that match TRBD2. Germline V gene lookup returns CDR1 SGHTA and CDR2 FQGNSA. Trimming at V came to 5 bases and at J to 2 bases, leaving 6 bases not matched to a gene. This CDR3 comprises 15 residues. The CDR3 region has the DNA TGTGCCAGCAGCAAGGGACTAGGCATCACAGATACGCAGTATTTT. It specifies CASSKGLGITDTQYF. The variable domain in full, completed from reference TRBV7-2 and TRBJ2-3, reads GAGVSQSPSNKVTEKGKDVELRCDPISGHTALYWYRQSLGQGLEFLIYFQGNSAPDKSGLPSDRFSAERTGGSVSTLTIQRTQQEDSAVYLCASSKGLGITDTQYFGPGTRLTVL.

The V gene is TRBV9, the J gene TRBJ2-4; 10 bases are a match to TRBD1. V was clipped by 1 base and J by 0 bases; unmatched bases: 10. CDR3 length: 19 amino acids. CDR1 and CDR2 (germline): SGDLS, YYNGEE. The CDR3 bases are TGTGCCAGCAGCGTAAGTTCCGGGACAGGGGCACTAGCCAAAAACATTCAGTACTTC. Its translation: CASSVSSGTGALAKNIQYF.

The rearrangement uses TRBV20-1 and TRBJ2-3; TRBD2 matches at 15 bases. Per germline, CDR1 DFQATT and CDR2 SNEGSKA (reference sequence). The CDR3 is 16 amino acids. J lost 0 bases, V lost 3 bases, and 1 base had no gene match. As DNA, the CDR3 is TGCAGTGCTAGTGGGACTAGCGGGGGGAGCACAGATACGCAGTATTTT. Amino acids: CSASGTSGGSTDTQYF.

This sequence joins TRBV4-1 and TRBJ1-5; 11 bases are a match to TRBD1. The CDR3 consists of 19 residues. CDR1 and CDR2 from the germline V gene are MGHRA and YSYEKL. V trimming: 0 bases; J trimming: 7 bases; junction bases outside the gene matches: 14. CDR3 DNA sequence: TGCGCCAGCAGCCAAGAACCTACGGTTGGGACAGGGGGTGGGCAGCCCCAGCATTTT. It yields the protein CASSQEPTVGTGGGQPQHF.

This clone has more than one count but fewer than ten. DNA of the CDR3: TGTGCCAGCGGCCAAAGGGGGCAGTTCTTC. Amino acid sequence: CASGQRGQFF. The chain employs TRBV9 and TRBJ2-1, with D perhaps matching TRBD1 (5 bases). CDR3 length: 10 amino acids. Germline lookup yields CDR1 SGDLS and CDR2 YYNGEE. The V end was cut by 7 bases, the J end by 12 bases, with 11 bases between.